Presented here are 9 T cell receptor beta chains from one specimen sequenced in a study of T-cell memory formation after mild COVID-19 (dated by TCRdb to 2020 to 2023). The library came from 5' RACE. Sequencing used an Illumina NovaSeq 6000. In-frame beta chains were kept once TCRdb had trimmed the public reads at Q25 with fastp and called clones with MiXCR. For every CDR3 protein sequence, its rows merge into one entry that carries the most common genes and DNA. The sample records about 300,000 distinct CDR3 sequences, just under 20% of which are singletons. The top ten clonotypes cover over 20% of the sample. The sequenced material came from PBMCs or a T cell subset sorted from them (not recorded which). These receptors all come from a man aged 18 to 29 who had mild COVID-19 (a few samples of this study predate the infection). The sample titles of this study are shuffled in the database, so cell type and time point are left out; the donor was told from shared clones.

This clonotype is a singleton in its sample. The chain combines TRBV5-6 with TRBJ1-2; the D gene is possibly TRBD1 (5 bases). This CDR3 has 13 amino acids. With 4 bases removed from V and 4 bases from J, the gap between germline ends came to 11 bases. Looked up from germline, CDR1 is SGHDT and CDR2 is YYEEEE. The CDR3 coding sequence is TGTGCCAGCAGCCCGGGGGTTACCTATGGCTACACCTTC. Protein product: CASSPGVTYGYTF.

The chain is built from TRBV9 and TRBJ2-3; a weak D match, TRBD1 (5 bases). CDR1 SGDLS and CDR2 YYNGEE come from the germline V gene. V lost 3 bases and J lost 1, with 12 bases in between. The CDR3 is 15 amino acids. CDR3 loop: CASSAGSWGTDTQYF. The CDR3 DNA reads TGTGCCAGCAGCGCAGGGTCTTGGGGCACAGATACGCAGTATTTT. The full variable domain, completed using reference TRBV9 and TRBJ2-3, is DSGVTQTPKHLITATGQRVTLRCSPRSGDLSVYWYQQSLDQGLQFLIQYYNGEERAKGNILERFSAQQFPDLHSELNLSSLELGDSALYFCASSAGSWGTDTQYFGPGTRLTVL.

This clonotype was detected a few times. The V gene is TRBV4-1, the J gene TRBJ1-1, with unresolved D. Germline assignment: CDR1 MGHRA and CDR2 YSYEKL. V was clipped by 2 bases and J by 0 bases, with 19 bases between them. The length of the CDR3 is 18 residues. CDR3 amino acids: CASSQSSLMDSMNTEAFF. The CDR3, as DNA: TGCGCCAGCAGCCAATCCAGCCTCATGGACTCCATGAACACTGAAGCTTTCTTT.

This clonotype was detected many times. This chain uses TRBV11-2 with TRBJ2-5; D could derive from TRBD1 or TRBD2 (5 bases each). Germline CDR1 and CDR2: SGHAT and FQNNGV. V lost 2 bases and J 1 base, leaving 11 bases between the germline ends. The CDR3 length is 15 residues. CDR3 protein: CASSLFPGPQETQYF. CDR3 coding DNA: TGTGCCAGCAGCTTATTTCCGGGACCCCAAGAGACCCAGTACTTC. Full variable domain (rest looked up from reference TRBV11-2 and TRBJ2-5): EAGVAQSPRYKIIEKRQSVAFWCNPISGHATLYWYQQILGQGPKLLIQFQNNGVVDDSQLPKDRFSAERLKGVDSTLKIQPAKLEDSAVYLCASSLFPGPQETQYFGPGTRLLVL.

The chain uses TRBV10-3 and TRBJ1-2; tentatively, D is TRBD1 (6 bases). This CDR3 spans 15 amino acids. Germline CDR1 reads ENHRY; CDR2 reads SYGVKD. Trimming stripped 8 bases from V and 1 base from J, with 17 bases between. Here the CDR3 reads CAISRGPGDNYGYTF. CDR3 in DNA: TGTGCCATCTCCCGGGGGCCTGGGGATAACTATGGCTACACCTTC.

This clonotype has ten or more counts. The chain recombines TRBV28 with TRBJ2-7; TRBD2 agrees at 9 bases. CDR3 length: 15 residues. The junction had 15 bases not matched to a gene; V was cut back by 8 bases and J by 7 bases. Germline CDR1 and CDR2: MDHEN and SYDVKM. The CDR3 coding sequence is TGTGCCAGCCTCGAAGCGGGGGGACGGCCTACGGAGCAGTACTTC. This encodes CASLEAGGRPTEQYF.

This rearrangement joins TRBV12-3 or TRBV12-4 to TRBJ2-3, with D possibly TRBD1 on 5 matching bases. Trimming pared 5 bases from V and 8 bases from J, leaving 11 bases between. The CDR3 extends over 12 amino acids. The CDR3 protein is CASSGAVRTQYF. The CDR3 bases are TGTGCCAGCAGTGGGGCTGTGCGTACGCAGTATTTT.

In this sample, this clonotype turned up a few times. The rearrangement links TRBV15 to TRBJ2-1; D gene unclear. The germline gives CDR1 LNHNV, CDR2 YYDKDF (reference sequence). The CDR3 is 14 residues long. Between the trimmed V and J ends, which lost 4 bases and 5 bases, there was a span of 12 bases. CDR3 in amino acids: CATSTPGPHNEQFF. The CDR3 DNA follows: TGTGCCACCAGCACCCCCGGCCCGCACAATGAGCAGTTCTTC. The variable domain in full, with the rest retrieved from reference TRBV15 and TRBJ2-1, is DAMVIQNPRYQVTQFGKPVTLSCSQTLNHNVMYWYQQKSSQAPKLLFHYYDKDFNNEADTPDNFQSRRPNTSFCFLDIRSPGLGDTAMYLCATSTPGPHNEQFFGPGTRLTVL.

In its sample, this clonotype was seen a few times. V is TRBV10-3 and J is TRBJ2-5, with D tentatively TRBD2 (5 bases). The CDR3 extends over 15 amino acids. The germline V gene encodes CDR1 ENHRY and CDR2 SYGVKD. V lost 5 bases and J 1 base, leaving 14 bases between the germline ends. This CDR3 reads CAISSARGPQETQYF. In nucleotides, the CDR3 is TGTGCCATCAGTTCTGCCCGAGGGCCCCAAGAGACCCAGTACTTC.